This paragraph covers one TCR beta chain sequence. Germline CDR1 reads SNHLY; CDR2 reads FYNNEI. The CDR3 extends over 16 amino acids. The V and J ends lost 3 bases and 7 bases, in that order; junction bases with no gene match: 6. Profiling relied on immunoSEQ multiplex PCR, and the TCRdb table lists in-frame clones only, not all of them. The repertoire has about 160,000 clones, 96% of them found once; the top ten carry 0.95% to 1.1%. The sample belongs to a study of control samples from healthy donors and cancer patients. The V gene is TRBV2, the J gene TRBJ2-1, with 13 bases fitting TRBD2. The sequenced material came from blood. The origin of this receptor is a young woman in good health. The CDR3 loop reads CASSDSTSGRINEQFF. The CDR3 DNA sequence: TGTGCCAGCAGTGACTCGACTAGCGGGAGGATAAATGAGCAGTTCTTC.